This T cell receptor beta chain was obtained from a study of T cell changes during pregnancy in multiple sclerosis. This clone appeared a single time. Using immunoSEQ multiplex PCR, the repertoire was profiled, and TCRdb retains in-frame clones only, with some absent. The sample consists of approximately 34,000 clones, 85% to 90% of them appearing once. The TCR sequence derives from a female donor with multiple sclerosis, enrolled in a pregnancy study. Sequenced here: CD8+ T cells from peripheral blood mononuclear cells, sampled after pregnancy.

CDR3 nucleotide sequence: TGTGCCAGCAGCTTAGGGGAGGAGACTAGCTTCCCCTACGAGCAGTACTTC. Its protein is CASSLGEETSFPYEQYF. The chain couples TRBV7-2 to TRBJ2-7; 7 bases map to TRBD2. The CDR3 runs 17 residues. Per the germline V gene, CDR1 is SGHTA and CDR2 is FQGNSA. J gave up 2 bases and V 1 base, and 11 bases lay outside the gene matches.